What follows is one TCR beta chain and its context. Its antigen remains unidentified. This sample was included in a study of cytomegalovirus exposure and HLA in healthy donors. Germline V gene data show CDR1 as SGHRS and CDR2 as YFSETQ. The CDR3 extends over 14 amino acids. Both 60 Vbeta primers and 13 Jbeta primers went into the PCR. Per the original methods: In a later analysis, around 10 million of some 80 million unique beta chains occurred in at least two donors. The data were produced by immunoSEQ multiplex PCR, yet TCRdb's version contains in-frame clones alone and is incomplete. V, J and clone size reflect that table, while D and trimming were determined from the DNA. The sample shows roughly 100,000 clones, roughly 81% of them seen only once. Findings and caveats of the study: In a later analysis, HLA-associated TCR beta chains were more clonally expanded than equally common others. The study designated fewer than 200 TCR beta chains cytomegalovirus-associated.

The donors were healthy bone marrow donors. The sequenced material came from PBMCs. The chain employs TRBV5-1 and TRBJ2-7; D might be TRBD2 (5 bases). The end of the DNA aligns better with TRBJ2-1, so the J call may be wrong. The origin of this receptor is a woman aged 18-30 years in good health and CMV-seropositive. CDR3 loop: CASSHVGVYNEQFF. In DNA form, the CDR3 reads TGCGCCAGCAGCCATGTCGGGGTCTACAATGAGCAGTTCTTC.